The 27 T cell receptor beta chains below were found in one sample sequenced in a study of T-cell reconstitution after alpha-beta-depleted transplantation in children (dated by TCRdb to about 2016). What the treatment or condition label conveys for this sample: allogeneic hematopoietic cell transplantation with graft depleted of TCRalphabeta T cells and CD19 B cells. The library was produced with PCR. TCRdb records Illumina HiSeq 2500 as the sequencer. TCR libraries were prepared with molecular barcoding, using unique molecular identifiers to normalize TCRbeta repertoire quantification. The public reads were reanalyzed by TCRdb: fastp trimming at Q25, MiXCR alignment, in-frame beta chains only. Records with the same CDR3 protein are collapsed into one entry carrying the most frequent genes and DNA. The sample table lists about 420,000 distinct CDR3 sequences, about 17% of them with a count of one. 25% to 30% of the sample is held by the ten biggest clonotypes.

Sequencing used PBMCs, mostly from graft donor cells, obtained 360 days after TCRalphabeta/CD19-depleted stem cell transplant. These receptors all come from a boy younger than two who had a stem cell transplant for Wiskott-Aldrich syndrome, so the T cells may come from the graft donor.

The chain is built from TRBV5-1 and TRBJ1-1; no clear D. Trimming took 7 bases from V and 0 from J, leaving 7 bases between them. The CDR3 covers 12 residues. CDR1 and CDR2 from the germline V gene are SGHRS and YFSETQ. The CDR3 DNA reads TGCGCCAGCGGGGAACTGAACACTGAAGCTTTCTTT. It translates to CASGELNTEAFF.

This clonotype has only a few counts. The J gene is TRBJ2-1, the V gene TRBV29-1; 7 bases line up with TRBD2. V lost 5 bases to trimming and J lost 0 bases; unmatched junction nucleotides: 7. Germline values: CDR1 SQVTM, CDR2 ANQGSEA. This CDR3 region has 15 residues. CDR3 in amino acids: CSVISGPSSYNEQFF. The CDR3 DNA reads as TGCAGCGTTATTAGCGGGCCGAGCTCCTACAATGAGCAGTTCTTC.

This clonotype was found many times. The CDR3 bases are TGTGCCAGCAGCCACCGGGACGTCCGAGCCAAAAACATTCAGTACTTC. It encodes CASSHRDVRAKNIQYF. The rearrangement links TRBV5-6 to TRBJ2-4; D tentatively fits TRBD1 or TRBD2 (5 bases each). Trimming took 4 bases from V and 0 from J, leaving 14 bases between them. This CDR3 is 16 amino acids long. Germline lookup yields CDR1 SGHDT and CDR2 YYEEEE. Full variable domain (missing parts from reference TRBV5-6 and TRBJ2-4): DAGVTQSPTHLIKTRGQQVTLRCSPKSGHDTVSWYQQALGQGPQFIFQYYEEEERQRGNFPDRFSGHQFPNYSSELNVNALLLGDSALYLCASSHRDVRAKNIQYFGAGTRLSVL.

This clonotype was picked up a small number of times. This chain connects TRBV20-1 to TRBJ1-6; weak D call: TRBD1 (5 bases). CDR3 length: 14 amino acids. Trimming pared 4 bases from V and 5 bases from J, leaving 12 bases between. Germline V gene lookup returns CDR1 DFQATT and CDR2 SNEGSKA (reference sequence). CDR3 nucleotides: TGCAGTGCTATTGACAGCCCAGATAATTCACCCCTCCACTTT. Residues: CSAIDSPDNSPLHF.

This chain connects TRBV12-3 or TRBV12-4 to TRBJ2-7; 9 nucleotides match TRBD2. The CDR3 consists of 16 residues. V dropped 6 bases and J dropped 0; count of bases not matched to a gene: 9. The CDR3 protein is CASSRLLAGGSYEQYF. The CDR3 DNA reads as TGTGCCAGCAGCCGACTACTAGCGGGTGGCTCCTACGAGCAGTACTTC.

This clonotype was seen only a few times. The chain has TRBV7-8 and TRBJ2-2, with TRBD2 matching over 7 bases. Germline CDR1 is SGHVS and CDR2 is FQNEAQ. V lost 7 bases to trimming and J lost 7 bases; unmatched junction nucleotides: 12. The CDR3 spans 15 residues. The CDR3 sequence: CASTLKRDGSGELFF. DNA of the CDR3: TGTGCCAGCACTTTAAAGCGGGATGGGAGCGGGGAGCTGTTTTTT.

V is TRBV5-1 and J is TRBJ2-1; 15 positions match TRBD2. V trimming: 1 base; J trimming: 5 bases; junction bases outside the gene matches: 16. The CDR3 spans 21 residues. Germline loops: CDR1 SGHRS, CDR2 YFSETQ. CDR3 sequence reads: CASSLPPGTSGRPRGHNEQFF. The CDR3, as DNA: TGCGCCAGCAGCTTGCCCCCCGGGACTAGCGGGAGGCCGAGGGGCCACAATGAGCAGTTCTTC.

Many counts were recorded for this clonotype. The chain combines TRBV24-1 with TRBJ2-1, with D possibly matching TRBD2 (5 bases). CDR1 and CDR2 (germline): KGHDR, SFDVKD. V lost 5 bases, J lost 2 bases, and 12 bases lay in between. The CDR3 contains 15 residues. This CDR3 reads CATSGRATTYNEQFF. The CDR3 DNA reads as TGTGCCACCAGTGGGCGGGCAACTACCTACAATGAGCAGTTCTTC.

The table lists this clonotype with a few counts. This chain links TRBV12-3 or TRBV12-4 with TRBJ2-5, with 7 bases matching TRBD1. The J segment lost 1 base and the V segment lost 2 bases, leaving 1 base of the junction unmatched. The CDR3 runs 14 residues. The CDR3 protein is CASSLPGGQETQYF. The CDR3 DNA sequence: TGTGCCAGCAGTTTACCAGGGGGCCAAGAGACCCAGTACTTC.

This chain links TRBV20-1 with TRBJ2-1; 7 nucleotides match TRBD2. Germline CDR1 and CDR2: DFQATT and SNEGSKA (reference sequence). This CDR3 comprises 14 residues. Trimming took 2 bases from V and 10 from J; bases not matched to a gene: 11. The CDR3 DNA is TGCAGTGCTAGATGGGGGGGGAAAGCCAGCGAGCAGTTCTTC. It specifies CSARWGGKASEQFF.

V is TRBV11-2 and J is TRBJ2-1; 15 nucleotides align to TRBD2. Trimming at V came to 5 bases and at J to 5 bases, leaving 16 bases not matched to a gene. CDR1 SGHAT and CDR2 FQNNGV come from the germline V gene. This CDR3 has 20 amino acids. CDR3 protein: CASSTYLRTSGGARDNEQFF. The CDR3 nucleotides are TGTGCCAGCAGCACCTACCTCCGGACTAGCGGGGGGGCGAGGGACAATGAGCAGTTCTTC.

This clonotype was found a few times. The chain links TRBV5-1 to TRBJ2-7; perhaps D is TRBD1 or TRBD2 (6 bases each). Germline values: CDR1 SGHRS, CDR2 YFSETQ. V was shortened by 0 bases and J by 5 bases, with 15 bases between the two germline ends. There are 15 residues in the CDR3. CDR3 loop: CASSLEVQGRNEQYF. The CDR3 nucleotides read TGCGCCAGCAGCTTGGAGGTGCAGGGGAGGAACGAGCAGTACTTC.

The rearrangement joins TRBV12-3 or TRBV12-4 to TRBJ2-1, with D unclear. Trimming left V 2 bases short and J 7 bases short, with 12 bases between. This CDR3 has 14 amino acids. The CDR3 reads CASSLRLQTNEQFF. The CDR3, as DNA: TGTGCCAGCAGTTTACGACTCCAGACTAATGAGCAGTTCTTC.

This clonotype came up a few times. V gene TRBV5-1 combines with J gene TRBJ2-7; 9 bases are shared with TRBD1. The germline gives CDR1 SGHRS, CDR2 YFSETQ. This CDR3 has 15 amino acids. V lost 4 bases and J lost 3; bases outside the gene matches: 8. The CDR3 DNA is TGCGCCAGCAGCCAAGTGACAGGGGGGGTCTACGAGCAGTACTTC. Translated, it gives CASSQVTGGVYEQYF.

This clonotype has ten or more counts. This chain connects TRBV20-1 to TRBJ1-1, with D unclear. V lost 1 base and J lost 4, with 4 bases in between. Per the germline V gene, CDR1 is DFQATT and CDR2 is SNEGSKA (reference sequence). This CDR3 has 11 residues. CDR3 in amino acids: CSARGGTEAFF. In nucleotides, the CDR3 is TGCAGTGCTAGAGGGGGCACTGAAGCTTTCTTT.

This clonotype occurred a few times. The rearrangement uses TRBV5-1 and TRBJ2-7, with no clear D. Trimming shortened V by 0 bases and J by 3 bases, and 10 bases separated the two germline ends. The CDR3 spans 14 residues. From germline, CDR1 is SGHRS and CDR2 YFSETQ. For the CDR3, the DNA is TGCGCCAGCAGCTTGGGAAGGTGGTACTACGAGCAGTACTTC. Amino acids: CASSLGRWYYEQYF.

The chain has TRBV20-1 and TRBJ2-7; TRBD1 aligns across 8 bases. CDR1 and CDR2 (germline): DFQATT, SNEGSKA (reference sequence). The V segment lost 3 bases and the J segment 4 bases; nucleotides outside the gene matches: 17. The CDR3 spans 17 residues. Here the CDR3 DNA reads TGCAGTGCTAGGCCCCCGAGGGGACAGGCCGGTTCTTACGAGCAGTACTTC. This encodes CSARPPRGQAGSYEQYF.

This clonotype was detected a few times. The gene calls are TRBV5-5 and TRBJ1-1, with D possibly TRBD1 on 5 matching bases. With 3 bases removed from V and 6 bases from J, the gap between germline ends came to 12 bases. Germline assignment: CDR1 SGHKS and CDR2 YYEKEE (reference sequence). CDR3 length: 13 amino acids. The CDR3, as DNA: TGTGCCAGCAGCTGGGGGGGGATCTCTGAAGCTTTCTTT. It is translated as CASSWGGISEAFF.

This clonotype was recorded a few times. The rearrangement uses TRBV4-1 and TRBJ2-7; possibly TRBD2 for D (6 bases). Germline CDR1 and CDR2: MGHRA and YSYEKL. This CDR3 is 16 amino acids long. Trimming took 4 bases from V and 6 from J, leaving 22 bases between them. The CDR3 DNA follows: TGCGCCAGCAGCCCTAGGCTGAGGATAGACGGGGGCGAGCAGTACTTC. This gives the protein CASSPRLRIDGGEQYF.

This clonotype was recorded a few times. V is TRBV7-8 and J is TRBJ2-3, with 9 bases that match TRBD2. CDR3 size: 14 residues. V lost 1 base, J lost 8 bases, and 4 bases stayed unmatched. The germline V gene encodes CDR1 SGHVS and CDR2 FQNEAQ. The CDR3: CASSLEVAGVTQYF. As DNA, the CDR3 is TGTGCCAGCAGCTTAGAAGTAGCGGGGGTTACGCAGTATTTT.

This clonotype was counted only a few times. The chain uses TRBV18 and TRBJ2-3; TRBD2 agrees at 7 bases. The CDR3 has 13 residues. The germline gives CDR1 KGHSH, CDR2 LQKENI. V dropped 8 bases and J dropped 3; count of bases not matched to a gene: 5. The CDR3 bases are TGTGCCAGCACGGACGGGAGGACAGATACGCAGTATTTT. This sequence encodes CASTDGRTDTQYF.

This sequence joins TRBV5-5 and TRBJ2-5; 7 positions match TRBD1. Germline loops: CDR1 SGHKS, CDR2 YYEKEE (reference sequence). V lost 1 base to trimming and J lost 4 bases; unmatched junction nucleotides: 7. This CDR3 has 15 amino acids. This CDR3 is CASSLTRQGIETQYF. The CDR3 region has the DNA TGTGCCAGCAGCTTGACCAGACAGGGAATAGAGACCCAGTACTTC.

The V gene is TRBV11-2, the J gene TRBJ2-7; no definite D call. V was trimmed by 0 bases and J by 2 bases, leaving 11 bases between them. The CDR3 has 15 residues. CDR1 SGHAT and CDR2 FQNNGV come from the germline V gene. CDR3 DNA sequence: TGTGCCAGCAGCTTAGAATCCGTCCATCCCTACGAGCAGTACTTC. Translating it yields CASSLESVHPYEQYF.

This clonotype was detected a few times. The rearrangement links TRBV27 to TRBJ2-1, with 10 bases identical to TRBD1. Germline values: CDR1 MNHEY, CDR2 SMNVEV (reference sequence). The CDR3 contains 14 residues. The trim removed 8 bases at V and 4 bases at J, leaving 5 bases unmatched. In DNA form, the CDR3 reads TGTGCCAGCTGCTGGACAGGGGGATACAATGAGCAGTTCTTC. Its protein is CASCWTGGYNEQFF.

This clonotype was seen more than once but under ten times. This chain uses TRBV4-2 with TRBJ2-2, with TRBD2 identical over 9 bases. After removal of 0 bases from V and 8 bases from J, the junction contained 16 bases not matched to a gene. The CDR3 runs to 19 residues. Germline assignment: CDR1 LGHNA and CDR2 YNFKEQ. Written as DNA, the CDR3 is TGTGCCAGCAGCCAAGATTTTCGCGAGACTAGCGGATCCTGGGGGGAGCTGTTTTTT. Translated, it gives CASSQDFRETSGSWGELFF.

This clonotype was found many times. V and J are TRBV6-4 and TRBJ2-5; no reliable D call. Trimming pared 0 bases from V and 2 bases from J, leaving 13 bases between. Germline V lookup: CDR1 MRHNA, CDR2 SNTAGT. The CDR3 is made up of 16 amino acids. The CDR3 DNA follows: TGTGCCAGCAGTGACTCGTTCCCGGTGGGACAAGAGACCCAGTACTTC. Translated, it gives CASSDSFPVGQETQYF.

The rearrangement links TRBV4-2 to TRBJ2-2; 11 bases are a match to TRBD2. V dropped 2 bases and J dropped 2; count of bases not matched to a gene: 7. Germline CDR1 reads LGHNA; CDR2 reads YNFKEQ. The CDR3 covers 18 residues. CDR3 in amino acids: CASSQLLAGGINTGELFF. The CDR3, as DNA: TGTGCCAGCAGCCAACTCCTAGCGGGGGGAATAAACACCGGGGAGCTGTTTTTT.